The 9 T cell receptor beta chains presented below share a single source sample, sequenced in a study of PD-L1 blockade in urothelial cancer. Time point given: pretreatment peripheral blood. Method: immunoSEQ multiplex PCR; TCRdb's copy keeps in-frame clones and lacks some. The repertoire holds tens of thousands of clones, with around 90% as singletons. The sequencing here drew on PBMCs, taken around atezolizumab (anti-PD-L1) treatment. The receptors come from a man in his 60s with urothelial cancer.

V and J are TRBV19 and TRBJ2-7, with 7 positions matching TRBD1. There are 15 residues in the CDR3. With V trimmed by 6 bases and J by 0 bases, 8 bases remained unmatched. Germline CDR1 is LNHDA and CDR2 is SQIVND (reference sequence). CDR3: CASSDSGTVSYEQYF. As DNA, the CDR3 is TGTGCCAGTAGCGACTCCGGGACAGTCTCCTACGAGCAGTACTTC. Full variable domain (rest looked up from reference TRBV19 and TRBJ2-7): DGGITQSPKYLFRKEGQNVTLSCEQNLNHDAMYWYRQDPGQGLRLIYYSQIVNDFQKGDIAEGYSVSREKKESFPLTVTSAQKNPTAFYLCASSDSGTVSYEQYFGPGTRLTVT.

The rearrangement uses TRBV9 and TRBJ2-2; possibly TRBD2 for D (6 bases). Germline values: CDR1 SGDLS, CDR2 YYNGEE. Trimming left V 4 bases short and J 5 bases short, with 12 bases between. This CDR3 comprises 14 residues. DNA of the CDR3: TGTGCCAGCAGCCCGCATAGCGGTACCGGGGAGCTGTTTTTT. Translated, it gives CASSPHSGTGELFF. Combining the CDR3 with reference TRBV9 and TRBJ2-2 gives the whole variable domain DSGVTQTPKHLITATGQRVTLRCSPRSGDLSVYWYQQSLDQGLQFLIQYYNGEERAKGNILERFSAQQFPDLHSELNLSSLELGDSALYFCASSPHSGTGELFFGEGSRLTVL.

The V gene is TRBV7-6, the J gene TRBJ2-7; 15 bases line up with TRBD2. Unmatched junction bases numbered 12, after V lost 6 bases and J lost 6 bases. Germline values: CDR1 SGHVS, CDR2 FNYEAQ. The CDR3 totals 17 residues. The DNA of the CDR3 is TGTGCCAGCAGAGAGGGGGGACTAGCGGGGGGAAGTGGCGAGCAGTACTTC. Encoded protein: CASREGGLAGGSGEQYF.

The chain joins TRBV4-1 to TRBJ1-1; 8 nucleotides line up with TRBD1. Germline V gene sequence: CDR1 MGHRA, CDR2 YSYEKL. V lost 0 bases and J lost 4; bases outside the gene matches: 7. CDR3 length: 16 residues. In DNA form, the CDR3 reads TGCGCCAGCAGCCAAGAGCGACAGGGGTTAGGCACTGAAGCTTTCTTT. Translated, it gives CASSQERQGLGTEAFF.

The V call is TRBV7-2, the J call TRBJ2-5; 9 bases align to TRBD2. V gave up 4 bases and J gave up 1 base; unmatched junction bases: 7. CDR1 is SGHTA and CDR2 is FQGNSA in the germline V gene. The CDR3 runs 16 residues. The CDR3 spells CASSSGTSTIQETQYF. In DNA form, the CDR3 reads TGTGCCAGCAGCTCGGGGACTAGCACAATCCAAGAGACCCAGTACTTC.

The chain uses TRBV5-5 and TRBJ2-2; possibly TRBD1 for D (6 bases). The CDR3 covers 16 residues. Trimming left V 2 bases short and J 0 bases short, with 11 bases between. Germline V lookup: CDR1 SGHKS, CDR2 YYEKEE (reference sequence). The CDR3: CASSFLGGANTGELFF. The CDR3 nucleotides are TGTGCCAGCAGCTTTTTAGGGGGAGCGAACACCGGGGAGCTGTTTTTT.

On this clone itself: At one end the junction does not follow the germline gene, possibly because of a read error. The chain recombines TRBV5-1 with TRBJ2-3; TRBD2 agrees at 7 bases. Germline CDR1 SGHRS, CDR2 YFSETQ. The CDR3 sequence is 15 residues long. This CDR3 is CVSSLGTTSTDTQYF. The CDR3 DNA is TGCGTCAGCAGCTTGGGGACTACTAGCACAGATACGCAGTATTTT.

The CDR3 reads CASSQEREGRGEQFF. The CDR3 DNA is TGTGCCAGCAGCCAAGAGCGGGAGGGCCGCGGTGAGCAGTTCTTC. The gene calls are TRBV6-6 and TRBJ2-1, with 10 bases lining up with TRBD2. With 6 bases clipped from V and 9 bases from J, the junction kept 11 bases outside the gene matches. Germline V gene lookup returns CDR1 MNHNY and CDR2 SVGAGI (reference sequence). CDR3 length: 15 residues.

The chain combines TRBV5-8 with TRBJ2-5, with TRBD2 as a possible D gene (5 bases). Looked up from germline, CDR1 is SGHTS and CDR2 is YDEGEE. The ends were cut back, 1 base at V and 1 base at J, with 11 bases in the middle. This CDR3 region has 15 residues. Here the CDR3 DNA reads TGTGCCAGCAGCTTGCCGGGATTGATCCAAGAGACCCAGTACTTC. The encoded protein is CASSLPGLIQETQYF.